This T cell receptor (beta chain) was obtained from a study of T-cell reconstitution after alpha-beta-depleted transplantation in children. Broader study findings: Roughly two months post-transplant, alpha-beta T cells reportedly originated from several hundred graft clones that had expanded. TCRbeta diversity was high at day 60 in some patients (a result of surviving recipient T cells and thymic progenitors).

Per the germline V gene, CDR1 is SGHRS and CDR2 is YFSETQ. The CDR3 totals 14 residues. V was shortened by 3 bases and J by 2 bases, with 11 bases between the two germline ends. This clonotype appeared a few times. As yet, its antigen is unknown. Molecular barcoding with unique molecular identifiers was used for the TCRbeta library. Using its own MiXCR run on the PCR reads, TCRdb lists one record per CDR3 protein. The repertoire holds 600,000 to 700,000 distinct CDR3 sequences, with around 13% as singletons. The gene calls are TRBV5-1 and TRBJ1-1, with D perhaps TRBD1 (5 bases). The clonotype originates from a girl aged 2 to 10 with congenital amegakaryocytic thrombocytopenia, due to receive a stem cell transplant. This material consisted of PBMCs, taken before TCRalphabeta/CD19-depleted stem cell transplant. The CDR3 here is CASSYRDLNTEAFF. The CDR3 nucleotides are TGCGCCAGCAGCTACCGGGACTTAAACACTGAAGCTTTCTTT.